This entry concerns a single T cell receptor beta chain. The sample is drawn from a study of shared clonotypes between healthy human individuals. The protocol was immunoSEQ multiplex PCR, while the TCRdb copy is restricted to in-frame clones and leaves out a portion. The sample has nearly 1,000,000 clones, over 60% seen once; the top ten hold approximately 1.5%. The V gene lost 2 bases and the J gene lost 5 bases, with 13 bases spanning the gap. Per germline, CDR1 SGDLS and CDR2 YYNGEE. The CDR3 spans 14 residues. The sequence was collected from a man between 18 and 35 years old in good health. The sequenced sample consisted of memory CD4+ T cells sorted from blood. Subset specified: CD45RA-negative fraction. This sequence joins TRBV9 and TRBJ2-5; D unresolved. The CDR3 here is CASSVDSSRETQYF. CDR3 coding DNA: TGTGCCAGCAGCGTGGATTCTAGTCGGGAGACCCAGTACTTC. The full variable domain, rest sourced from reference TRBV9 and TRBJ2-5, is DSGVTQTPKHLITATGQRVTLRCSPRSGDLSVYWYQQSLDQGLQFLIQYYNGEERAKGNILERFSAQQFPDLHSELNLSSLELGDSALYFCASSVDSSRETQYFGPGTRLLVL.